The 11 T cell receptor beta chains below come from one sample, sequenced in a study of shared clonotypes between healthy human individuals. Clones were read by immunoSEQ multiplex PCR, and TCRdb kept only the in-frame ones, dropping some. The data contain hundreds of thousands of clones, roughly 78% of them singletons. Specimen: memory CD4+ T cells sorted from blood. Subset of the sample: CD45RA-negative fraction. The receptors come from a young woman in good health.

The chain carries TRBV14 and TRBJ2-7, with 8 bases matching TRBD2. This CDR3 region has 12 residues. V was pared by 4 bases and J by 5 bases, with 1 base of the junction left unmatched. Looked up from germline, CDR1 is SGHDN and CDR2 is FVKESK. CDR3 loop: CASSLAGHEQYF. CDR3 DNA sequence: TGTGCCAGCAGCCTAGCGGGACACGAGCAGTACTTC.

The chain recombines TRBV1 with TRBJ2-5; the table's D call, TRBD2, has no DNA check behind it. The J call may be faulty, since TRBJ2-7 better matches the DNA end. TRBV1 is given as a pseudogene. This CDR3 has 20 amino acids. The CDR3 reads CTSSQAAGRSYSPVGYEQYF. The CDR3 nucleotides are TGCACCAGCAGCCAAGCTGCGGGTAGAAGCTACTCCCCGGTGGGTTACGAGCAGTACTTC.

The chain links TRBV7-9 to TRBJ1-1; 9 nucleotides match TRBD1. CDR1 is SEHNR, CDR2 FQNEAQ, per germline (reference sequence). This CDR3 has 16 amino acids. After removal of 1 base from V and 11 bases from J, the junction contained 14 bases not matched to a gene. CDR3 sequence reads: CASSLDLGQGKAKAFF. The CDR3 coding sequence is TGTGCCAGCAGCTTAGACCTCGGACAGGGGAAGGCAAAGGCTTTCTTT.

The rearrangement links TRBV6-4 to TRBJ2-7; D ambiguous. The CDR3 consists of 12 residues. Per the germline V gene, CDR1 is MRHNA and CDR2 is SNTAGT. V was trimmed by 5 bases and J by 4 bases, leaving 9 bases between them. CDR3 DNA sequence: TGTGCCAGCAGTTTAGACCGTTACGAGCAGTACTTC. It yields the protein CASSLDRYEQYF.

The V and J genes are TRBV2 and TRBJ1-1; the D is unclear. V dropped 6 bases and J dropped 0 bases, with 5 bases sitting between them. This CDR3 is 12 amino acids long. From germline, CDR1 is SNHLY and CDR2 FYNNEI. The CDR3 sequence: CASSRMNTEAFF. CDR3 in DNA: TGTGCCAGCAGCAGGATGAACACTGAAGCTTTCTTT. The full variable domain, its missing parts supplied by reference TRBV2 and TRBJ1-1, is EPEVTQTPSHQVTQMGQEVILRCVPISNHLYFYWYRQILGQKVEFLVSFYNNEISEKSEIFDDQFSVERPDGSNFTLKIRSTKLEDSAMYFCASSRMNTEAFFGQGTRLTVV.

J is TRBJ1-4 and V is TRBV5-1; TRBD1 aligns across 11 bases. The CDR3 length is 16 residues. Per the germline V gene, CDR1 is SGHRS and CDR2 is YFSETQ. V was clipped by 3 bases and J by 14 bases; unmatched bases: 15. The CDR3 spells CASSSPRGQGAYELFF. As DNA, the CDR3 is TGCGCCAGCAGCTCTCCCCGAGGACAGGGGGCTTATGAGCTGTTTTTT.

This chain connects TRBV11-1 to TRBJ2-7; weak D call: TRBD1 (5 bases). The CDR3 consists of 14 residues. Germline loops: CDR1 SGHAT, CDR2 FQDESV (reference sequence). V was clipped by 4 bases and J by 4 bases, with 14 bases between them. CDR3 loop: CASSSDRWGYEQYF. CDR3 in DNA: TGTGCCAGCAGCTCCGACAGATGGGGATACGAGCAGTACTTC.

The chain combines TRBV2 with TRBJ2-1; 10 positions agree with TRBD2. V shed 6 bases and J 7 bases; nucleotides not matched to a gene: 12. This CDR3 spans 16 amino acids. Per the germline V gene, CDR1 is SNHLY and CDR2 is FYNNEI. The CDR3 loop is CASSPFLAGALNEQFF. The CDR3 DNA is TGTGCCAGCAGCCCTTTCCTAGCGGGAGCTCTGAATGAGCAGTTCTTC.

This chain joins TRBV6-5 and TRBJ2-1; 10 bases align to TRBD2. The CDR3 has 15 residues. J lost 10 bases, V lost 5 bases, and 11 bases had no gene match. From germline, CDR1 is MNHEY and CDR2 SVGAGI. The CDR3 DNA follows: TGTGCCAGCAGTCGTCGGGGAGCGGGAGGGGGGGAGCAGTTCTTC. Translation gives CASSRRGAGGGEQFF.

The V and J genes are TRBV28 and TRBJ1-4, with D tentatively TRBD1 (5 bases). The CDR3 has 14 residues. V lost 4 bases and J lost 8, with 14 bases in between. Germline V gene sequence: CDR1 MDHEN, CDR2 SYDVKM. This CDR3 reads CASSSTAGSEKLFF. CDR3 nucleotides: TGTGCCAGCAGTTCGACAGCCGGCTCCGAAAAACTGTTTTTT.

The rearrangement joins TRBV2 to TRBJ1-4; D unresolved. This CDR3 spans 13 amino acids. The germline V and J ends were trimmed by 1 base and 5 bases, with 5 bases remaining between them. Germline CDR1 is SNHLY and CDR2 is FYNNEI. Here the CDR3 reads CASSEGENEKLFF. In nucleotides, the CDR3 is TGTGCCAGCAGTGAAGGGGAAAATGAAAAACTGTTTTTT.